The 21 T cell receptor beta chains reported below all come from one sample, sequenced in a study of blood T cell repertoires in COVID-19. Data came from immunoSEQ multiplex PCR; TCRdb stores just in-frame clones and leaves some out. The data contain 25,000 to 30,000 clones, 85% to 95% of them singletons. The specimen was peripheral blood. The receptors originated from a woman aged 70-85 years with COVID-19, enrolled during active disease.

This clone was seen a single time. The chain carries TRBV5-1 and TRBJ2-1, with 9 bases identical to TRBD2. Germline CDR1 reads SGHRS; CDR2 reads YFSETQ. Germline trimming cut 3 bases from V and 7 bases from J; bases unmatched to any gene: 11. The CDR3 length is 16 residues. The CDR3 is CASSSHIASGMNEQFF. The DNA for the CDR3 is TGCGCCAGCAGCTCGCACATCGCTAGCGGGATGAATGAGCAGTTCTTC.

J is TRBJ1-1 and V is TRBV28, with 8 bases aligning to TRBD1. This CDR3 comprises 15 residues. V lost 5 bases and J lost 1; bases outside the gene matches: 6. Germline CDR1 and CDR2: MDHEN and SYDVKM. The DNA of the CDR3 is TGTGCCAGCAGTCCCCGACAGGGGACGAACACTGAAGCTTTCTTT. This gives the protein CASSPRQGTNTEAFF.

The rearrangement uses TRBV4-1 and TRBJ2-4; D unresolved. Germline loops: CDR1 MGHRA, CDR2 YSYEKL. Trimming removed 0 bases from V and 1 base from J, with 13 bases in between. The CDR3 runs 17 residues. CDR3 coding DNA: TGCGCCAGCAGCCAAGACTACATAGGCAGGGCCAAAAACATTCAGTACTTC. Translation: CASSQDYIGRAKNIQYF.

In its sample, this clone was seen once. The chain couples TRBV18 to TRBJ2-3, with D perhaps matching TRBD2 (6 bases). The germline gives CDR1 KGHSH, CDR2 LQKENI. The V and J ends lost 1 base and 2 bases respectively, with 10 bases between them. This CDR3 contains 15 residues. The CDR3 nucleotides read TGTGCCAGCTCACCACTTAGCGGACTCACAGATACGCAGTATTTT. Translation: CASSPLSGLTDTQYF.

The chain employs TRBV4-3 and TRBJ2-3, with 9 bases fitting TRBD1. Germline V gives CDR1 LGHNA, CDR2 YSLEER. V was clipped by 3 bases and J by 4 bases; unmatched bases: 5. The CDR3 sequence is 15 residues long. CDR3 nucleotide sequence: TGCGCCAGCAGCCACGGACAGGGGCCATCAGATACGCAGTATTTT. This translates into CASSHGQGPSDTQYF.

The chain has TRBV27 and TRBJ1-1; D ambiguous. CDR3 length equals 14 residues. From germline, CDR1 is MNHEY and CDR2 SMNVEV (reference sequence). V lost 3 bases, J lost 4 bases, and 12 bases lay in between. DNA of the CDR3: TGTGCCAGCAGTTTGCTGGGCGCGGGCACTGAAGCTTTCTTT. The encoded protein is CASSLLGAGTEAFF.

This clone appeared a few times. The V call is TRBV19, the J call TRBJ2-7, with 7 positions matching TRBD1. Per germline, CDR1 LNHDA and CDR2 SQIVND (reference sequence). V lost 4 bases, J lost 6 bases, and 3 bases stayed unmatched. This CDR3 region has 12 residues. The CDR3 here is CASSNTGVEQYF. The CDR3 DNA is TGTGCCAGTAGTAATACAGGGGTCGAGCAGTACTTC.

This clone was counted once. This chain uses TRBV6-6 with TRBJ1-2, with D tentatively TRBD1 (6 bases). V lost 8 bases and J 4 bases, leaving 14 bases between the germline ends. CDR3 length: 13 amino acids. Germline V lookup: CDR1 MNHNY, CDR2 SVGAGI (reference sequence). The CDR3: CASGHRTVYGYTF. The DNA for the CDR3 is TGTGCCAGCGGCCATCGGACAGTCTATGGCTACACCTTC.

The chain joins TRBV5-1 to TRBJ2-7; TRBD1 matches at 7 bases. Germline CDR1 is SGHRS and CDR2 is YFSETQ. V shed 3 bases and J 4 bases; nucleotides not matched to a gene: 7. The CDR3 length is 14 residues. The CDR3 reads CASSSTSQGYEQYF. Here the CDR3 DNA reads TGCGCCAGCAGCTCGACCTCACAGGGGTACGAGCAGTACTTC.

This chain uses TRBV5-4 with TRBJ1-5, with 10 bases that match TRBD1. The CDR3 consists of 14 residues. Germline lookup yields CDR1 SGHNT and CDR2 YYREEE (reference sequence). With 3 bases clipped from V and 4 bases from J, the junction kept 1 base outside the gene matches. The CDR3 protein is CASSSGQGNQPQHF. Here the CDR3 DNA reads TGTGCCAGCAGCTCGGGACAGGGGAATCAGCCCCAGCATTTT.

This clone showed up just once. The chain employs TRBV10-3 and TRBJ1-5; D is ambiguous. Germline CDR1 ENHRY, CDR2 SYGVKD. The CDR3 is 13 residues long. The germline V and J ends were trimmed by 4 bases and 11 bases, with 15 bases remaining between them. CDR3 in amino acids: CAISVFPLESQHF. CDR3 coding DNA: TGTGCCATCAGTGTTTTCCCTCTTGAGTCCCAGCATTTT.

This sequence joins TRBV6-5 and TRBJ2-1; 10 bases agree with TRBD2. The junction had 5 bases not matched to a gene; V was cut back by 2 bases and J by 7 bases. The CDR3 consists of 15 residues. The germline V gene has CDR1 MNHEY and CDR2 SVGAGI. The CDR3 coding sequence is TGTGCCAGCAGTTACCCACTAGCGGGAAAGAATGAGCAGTTCTTC. Its protein product is CASSYPLAGKNEQFF.

The chain links TRBV19 to TRBJ1-3, with TRBD1 matching 7 bases. The V and J ends lost 3 bases and 4 bases, in that order; junction bases with no gene match: 6. The CDR3 spans 15 residues. Germline V gives CDR1 LNHDA, CDR2 SQIVND (reference sequence). CDR3 DNA: TGTGCCAGTAGTATTGCCGGGACAGACGGAAACACCATATATTTT. Protein: CASSIAGTDGNTIYF. Using reference TRBV19 and TRBJ1-3 for the parts outside the CDR3, the full variable domain is DGGITQSPKYLFRKEGQNVTLSCEQNLNHDAMYWYRQDPGQGLRLIYYSQIVNDFQKGDIAEGYSVSREKKESFPLTVTSAQKNPTAFYLCASSIAGTDGNTIYFGEGSWLTVV.

The gene calls are TRBV10-3 and TRBJ1-5, with D possibly being TRBD1 (6 bases). CDR3 length: 12 residues. CDR1 is ENHRY, CDR2 SYGVKD, per germline. Trimming removed 11 bases from V and 4 bases from J, with 12 bases in between. CDR3 sequence reads: CAARTVNQPQHF. CDR3 DNA sequence: TGTGCCGCCAGGACAGTTAATCAGCCCCAGCATTTT.

This clone was found a few times. The chain employs TRBV2 and TRBJ2-7, with 7 bases identical to TRBD2. Unmatched junction bases numbered 17, after V lost 7 bases and J lost 2 bases. The CDR3 covers 17 residues. Germline CDR1 reads SNHLY; CDR2 reads FYNNEI. The DNA for the CDR3 is TGTGCCAGCACGTCGGGGGGAGCGACCCTTCCAACCTACGAGCAGTACTTC. Translated: CASTSGGATLPTYEQYF. Complete variable domain (other parts from reference TRBV2 and TRBJ2-7): EPEVTQTPSHQVTQMGQEVILRCVPISNHLYFYWYRQILGQKVEFLVSFYNNEISEKSEIFDDQFSVERPDGSNFTLKIRSTKLEDSAMYFCASTSGGATLPTYEQYFGPGTRLTVT.

The rearrangement uses TRBV27 and TRBJ2-7; no definite D call. Germline CDR1 MNHEY, CDR2 SMNVEV (reference sequence). Trimming pared 4 bases from V and 6 bases from J, leaving 10 bases between. The CDR3 is 12 residues long. Here the CDR3 DNA reads TGTGCCAGCAGTTCCACCTTCGGCGAGCAGTACTTC. It translates to CASSSTFGEQYF.

This sequence joins TRBV7-6 and TRBJ1-2; D is uncertain. V shed 6 bases and J shed 0 bases, with 8 bases lying between them. This CDR3 is 13 amino acids long. Germline V gene sequence: CDR1 SGHVS, CDR2 FNYEAQ. The CDR3 DNA is TGTGCCAGCAGTAGTCTAGCTAACTATGGCTACACCTTC. This gives the protein CASSSLANYGYTF.

The rearrangement uses TRBV11-2 and TRBJ2-1, with 9 nucleotides matching TRBD2. The CDR3 sequence is 15 residues long. V shed 1 base and J 3 bases; nucleotides not matched to a gene: 1. Germline values: CDR1 SGHAT, CDR2 FQNNGV. The CDR3 DNA is TGTGCCAGCAGCTTAGTAGCGGGAGTCTACAATGAGCAGTTCTTC. Protein product: CASSLVAGVYNEQFF. Full variable domain (remainder filled in from reference TRBV11-2 and TRBJ2-1): EAGVAQSPRYKIIEKRQSVAFWCNPISGHATLYWYQQILGQGPKLLIQFQNNGVVDDSQLPKDRFSAERLKGVDSTLKIQPAKLEDSAVYLCASSLVAGVYNEQFFGPGTRLTVL.

The V call is TRBV7-2, the J call TRBJ1-4; 8 bases line up with TRBD1. J gave up 10 bases and V 1 base, and 8 bases lay outside the gene matches. Germline V gives CDR1 SGHTA, CDR2 FQGNSA. The CDR3 is made up of 15 amino acids. The DNA of the CDR3 is TGTGCCAGCAGCTTAGAGGCGACAGGGGTAGGAAAACTGTTTTTT. It translates to CASSLEATGVGKLFF.

The chain couples TRBV30 to TRBJ2-2; 8 bases match TRBD1. The V segment lost 1 base and the J segment 4 bases; nucleotides outside the gene matches: 2. Germline assignment: CDR1 GTSNPN and CDR2 SVGIG (reference sequence). The CDR3 contains 14 residues. CDR3 sequence: CAWSGQGTTGELFF. CDR3 coding DNA: TGTGCCTGGAGTGGACAGGGGACCACCGGGGAGCTGTTTTTT.

The chain carries TRBV5-4 and TRBJ2-1, with 7 bases aligning to TRBD2. With 4 bases clipped from V and 7 bases from J, the junction kept 8 bases outside the gene matches. The germline CDR1 and CDR2 sequences are SGHNT and YYREEE (reference sequence). The CDR3 runs to 14 residues. The CDR3 region is CASSLGGSSNEQFF. The CDR3 nucleotides read TGTGCCAGCAGCCTGGGCGGGAGCTCAAATGAGCAGTTCTTC.